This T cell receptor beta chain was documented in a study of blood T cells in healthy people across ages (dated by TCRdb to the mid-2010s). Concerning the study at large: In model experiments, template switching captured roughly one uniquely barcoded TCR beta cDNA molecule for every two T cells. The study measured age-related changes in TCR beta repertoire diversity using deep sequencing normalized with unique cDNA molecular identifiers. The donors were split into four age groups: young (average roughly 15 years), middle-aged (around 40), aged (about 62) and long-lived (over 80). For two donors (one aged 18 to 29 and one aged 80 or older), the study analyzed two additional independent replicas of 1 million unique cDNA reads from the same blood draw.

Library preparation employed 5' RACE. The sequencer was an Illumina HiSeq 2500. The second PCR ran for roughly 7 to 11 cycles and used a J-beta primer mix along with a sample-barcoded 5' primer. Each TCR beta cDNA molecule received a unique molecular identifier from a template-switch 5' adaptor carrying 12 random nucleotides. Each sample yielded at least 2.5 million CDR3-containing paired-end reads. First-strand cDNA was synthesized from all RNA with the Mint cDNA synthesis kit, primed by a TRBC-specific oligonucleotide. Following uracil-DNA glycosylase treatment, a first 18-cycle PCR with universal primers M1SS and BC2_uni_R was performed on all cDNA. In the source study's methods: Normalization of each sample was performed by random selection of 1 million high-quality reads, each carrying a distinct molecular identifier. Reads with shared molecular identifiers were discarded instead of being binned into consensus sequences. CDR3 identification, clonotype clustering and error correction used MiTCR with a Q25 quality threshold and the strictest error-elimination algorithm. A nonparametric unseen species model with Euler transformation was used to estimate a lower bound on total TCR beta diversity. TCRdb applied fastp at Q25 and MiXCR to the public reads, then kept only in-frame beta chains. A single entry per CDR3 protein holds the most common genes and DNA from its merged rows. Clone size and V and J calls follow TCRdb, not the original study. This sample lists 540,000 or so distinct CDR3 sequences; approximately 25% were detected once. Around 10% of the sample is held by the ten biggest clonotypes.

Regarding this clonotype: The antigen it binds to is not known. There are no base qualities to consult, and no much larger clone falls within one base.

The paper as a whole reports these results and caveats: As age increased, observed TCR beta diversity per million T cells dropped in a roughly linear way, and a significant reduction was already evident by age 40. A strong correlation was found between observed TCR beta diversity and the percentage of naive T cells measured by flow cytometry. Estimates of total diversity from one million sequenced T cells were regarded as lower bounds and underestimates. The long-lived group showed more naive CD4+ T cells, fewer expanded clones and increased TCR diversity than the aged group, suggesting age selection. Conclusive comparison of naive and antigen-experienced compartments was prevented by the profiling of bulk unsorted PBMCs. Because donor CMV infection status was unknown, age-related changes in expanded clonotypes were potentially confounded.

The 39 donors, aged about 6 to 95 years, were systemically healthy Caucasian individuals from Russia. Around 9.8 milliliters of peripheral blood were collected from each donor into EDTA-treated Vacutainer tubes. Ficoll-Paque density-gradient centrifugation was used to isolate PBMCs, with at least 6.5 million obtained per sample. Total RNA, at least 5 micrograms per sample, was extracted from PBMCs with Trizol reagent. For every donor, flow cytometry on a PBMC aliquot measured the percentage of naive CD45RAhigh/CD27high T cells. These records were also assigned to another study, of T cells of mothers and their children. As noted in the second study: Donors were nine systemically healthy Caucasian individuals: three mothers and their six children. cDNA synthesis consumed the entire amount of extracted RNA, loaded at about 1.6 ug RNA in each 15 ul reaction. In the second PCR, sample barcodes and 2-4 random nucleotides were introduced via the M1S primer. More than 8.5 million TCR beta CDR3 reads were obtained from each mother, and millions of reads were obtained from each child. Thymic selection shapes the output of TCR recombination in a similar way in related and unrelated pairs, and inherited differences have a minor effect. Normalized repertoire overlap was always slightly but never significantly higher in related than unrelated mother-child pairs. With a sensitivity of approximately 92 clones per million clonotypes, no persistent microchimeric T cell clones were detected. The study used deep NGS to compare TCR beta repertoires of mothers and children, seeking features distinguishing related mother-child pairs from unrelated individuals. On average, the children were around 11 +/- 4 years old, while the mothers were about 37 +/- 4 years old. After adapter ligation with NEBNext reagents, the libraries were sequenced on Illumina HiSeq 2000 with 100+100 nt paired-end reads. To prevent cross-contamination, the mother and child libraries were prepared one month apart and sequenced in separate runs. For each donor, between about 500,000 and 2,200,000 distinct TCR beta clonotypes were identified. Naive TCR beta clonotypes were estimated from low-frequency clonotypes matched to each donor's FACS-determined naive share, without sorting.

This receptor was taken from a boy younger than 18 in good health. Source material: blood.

CDR3 reads: CATSDSRGDGEQFF. The DNA is TGTGCCACCAGTGATAGCAGGGGCGATGGGGAGCAGTTCTTC. The V and J segments used are TRBV24-1 and TRBJ2-7, with a weak D call of TRBD1 (6 bases match). The J call may be incorrect, as the DNA end agrees better with TRBJ2-1. Inclusive of the bounding cysteine and phenylalanine, the CDR3 is 14 residues long. The entry retains the CDR3 DNA only, 42 bases that are in frame from base 1. From a lookup of the germline V gene, CDR1 and CDR2 are KGHDR and SFDVKD.